This is a list of T cell receptor beta chains from one sample in a study of control samples from healthy donors and cancer patients. Generated by immunoSEQ multiplex PCR, the TCRdb table keeps only in-frame clones and is missing some. Its clone listing holds roughly 200,000 clones. The sample comprised blood. The receptors were sampled from a woman in her 30s in good health. The CDR3 runs from the conserved cysteine through the conserved F or W. The D gene is left open where the match is weak.

V gene: TRBV7-2
J gene: TRBJ2-3
D gene: NA
CDR3 protein: CASSSRLSTDTQYF
CDR3 DNA: TGTGCCAGCAGCTCCCGACTAAGCACAGATACGCAGTATTTT

V gene: TRBV9
J gene: TRBJ2-1
D gene: NA
CDR3 protein: CASSVEGRDYNEQFF
CDR3 DNA: TGTGCCAGCAGCGTAGAGGGCAGGGACTACAATGAGCAGTTCTTC

V gene: TRBV12-5
J gene: TRBJ1-1
D gene: TRBD1
CDR3 protein: CASGLLPGQGGFKGTEAFF
CDR3 DNA: TGTGCTAGTGGTTTGTTACCGGGACAGGGAGGGTTCAAGGGCACTGAAGCTTTCTTT

V gene: TRBV5-1
J gene: TRBJ2-3
D gene: NA
CDR3 protein: CASSLVGSLTDTQYF
CDR3 DNA: TGCGCCAGCAGCTTGGTGGGAAGCCTCACAGATACGCAGTATTTT

V gene: TRBV6-2/TRBV6-3
J gene: TRBJ1-2
D gene: NA
CDR3 protein: CASSFHPSDRVLYGYTF
CDR3 DNA: TGTGCCAGCAGTTTCCACCCCTCTGACAGAGTTCTATATGGCTACACCTTC

V gene: TRBV3-1/TRBV3-2
J gene: TRBJ2-7
D gene: NA
CDR3 protein: CASSQDLLGPKQYF
CDR3 DNA: TGTGCCAGCAGCCAAGATCTGCTAGGACCAAAGCAGTACTTC

V gene: TRBV9
J gene: TRBJ1-1
D gene: NA
CDR3 protein: CASSRVDTEAFF
CDR3 DNA: TGTGCCAGCAGCCGAGTAGACACTGAAGCTTTCTTT

V gene: TRBV7-9
J gene: TRBJ2-1
D gene: TRBD1
CDR3 protein: CASKTGTGGNEQFF
CDR3 DNA: TGTGCCAGCAAAACAGGGACAGGGGGGAATGAGCAGTTCTTC

V gene: TRBV7-9
J gene: TRBJ2-3
D gene: NA
CDR3 protein: CASSGTYTQYF
CDR3 DNA: TGTGCCAGCAGCGGGACGTATACGCAGTATTTT

V gene: TRBV15
J gene: TRBJ2-7
D gene: NA
CDR3 protein: CATSYRGGSSYEQYF
CDR3 DNA: TGTGCCACCAGCTATCGTGGAGGTAGCTCCTACGAGCAGTACTTC